The 16 T cell receptor beta chains given below trace back to one sample, sequenced in a study of control samples from healthy donors and cancer patients. Only in-frame clones appear in the TCRdb table, and some are missing; sequencing was by immunoSEQ multiplex PCR. The table includes approximately 150,000 clones, about 86% detected once. Sequencing was carried out using blood. The receptor set was obtained from a man younger than 30 in good health.

As DNA, the CDR3 is TGTGCCAGCAGCATACCCCAGGGCCTCTATGGCTACACCTTC. Its protein product is CASSIPQGLYGYTF. The chain couples TRBV5-4 to TRBJ1-2; possibly TRBD1 for D (5 bases). V lost 4 bases and J lost 4, with 14 bases in between. The CDR3 contains 14 residues. Germline V CDR1 and CDR2: SGHNT, YYREEE (reference sequence).

This clone showed up just once. The rearrangement uses TRBV3-1 (or the pseudogene TRBV3-2) and TRBJ2-3; D is uncertain. The CDR3 runs to 13 residues. With 2 bases removed from V and 3 bases from J, the gap between germline ends came to 6 bases. CDR1 is LGHDT, CDR2 YNNKEL, per germline (reference sequence). The CDR3 sequence is CASSQLETDTQYF. The CDR3 DNA reads as TGTGCCAGCAGCCAACTCGAAACAGATACGCAGTATTTT.

This clone was recorded once. The CDR3 DNA reads as TGTGCCAGCAGCCAAGCCTGGAGCAATCAGCCCCAGCATTTT. Protein product: CASSQAWSNQPQHF. J is TRBJ1-5 and V is TRBV3-1 (or the pseudogene TRBV3-2); D unclear. The V end was cut by 1 base, the J end by 1 base, with 5 bases between. The CDR3 is 14 amino acids. The germline CDR1 and CDR2 sequences are LGHDT and YNNKEL (reference sequence).

V and J are TRBV13 and TRBJ1-1; 7 positions match TRBD1. Germline V gene data show CDR1 as PRHDT and CDR2 as FYEKMQ (reference sequence). The CDR3 has 14 amino acids. V lost 2 bases and J lost 8; bases outside the gene matches: 8. The CDR3 DNA reads as TGTGCCAGCAGCTTAACGGCGGCAGGGGGAGAAGCTTTCTTT. Translated: CASSLTAAGGEAFF. Full variable domain (rest looked up from reference TRBV13 and TRBJ1-1): AAGVIQSPRHLIKEKRETATLKCYPIPRHDTVYWYQQGPGQDPQFLISFYEKMQSDKGSIPDRFSAQQFSDYHSELNMSSLELGDSALYFCASSLTAAGGEAFFGQGTRLTVV.

The chain is built from TRBV13 and TRBJ2-7; TRBD1 aligns across 7 bases. V was pared by 5 bases and J by 3 bases, with 7 bases of the junction left unmatched. The V gene's germline CDR1 is PRHDT and CDR2 FYEKMQ (reference sequence). The CDR3 length is 14 residues. The CDR3 sequence: CASSPGTDNYEQYF. The CDR3 DNA reads TGTGCCAGCAGCCCCGGGACAGACAACTACGAGCAGTACTTC. Complete variable domain (other parts from reference TRBV13 and TRBJ2-7): AAGVIQSPRHLIKEKRETATLKCYPIPRHDTVYWYQQGPGQDPQFLISFYEKMQSDKGSIPDRFSAQQFSDYHSELNMSSLELGDSALYFCASSPGTDNYEQYFGPGTRLTVT.

This chain uses TRBV19 with TRBJ1-1; no reliable D call. Germline values: CDR1 LNHDA, CDR2 SQIVND (reference sequence). This CDR3 contains 16 residues. V lost 4 bases to trimming and J lost 0 bases, with 15 bases between them. The CDR3: CASSTLLTEMNTEAFF. DNA of the CDR3: TGTGCCAGTAGTACACTCCTGACGGAAATGAACACTGAAGCTTTCTTT.

CDR3 region: CASSRSGQGNSPLHF. DNA of the CDR3: TGCGCCAGCAGCCGCTCGGGACAGGGGAATTCACCCCTCCACTTT. The rearrangement joins TRBV5-1 to TRBJ1-6; 10 bases are shared with TRBD1. Germline CDR1 reads SGHRS; CDR2 reads YFSETQ. V lost 4 bases to trimming and J lost 7 bases; unmatched junction nucleotides: 5. The CDR3 is 15 residues long.

This chain connects TRBV6-5 to TRBJ2-5, with D unclear. The CDR3 extends over 16 amino acids. V was trimmed by 4 bases and J by 0 bases, leaving 15 bases between them. CDR1 and CDR2 from the germline V gene are MNHEY and SVGAGI. The CDR3, as DNA: TGTGCCAGCAGTTCAAACCATCTGGGGTACCAAGAGACCCAGTACTTC. Amino acids: CASSSNHLGYQETQYF.

The CDR3 DNA sequence: TGTGCCAGCAGTCCGGGCCCCATAGCGGGGGACACAGATACGCAGTATTTT. This gives the protein CASSPGPIAGDTDTQYF. The rearrangement joins TRBV11-3 to TRBJ2-3; TRBD2 agrees at 9 bases. Germline CDR1 and CDR2: SGHNT and YENEEA. J lost 2 bases, V lost 6 bases, and 12 bases had no gene match. The CDR3 is made up of 17 amino acids.

In this sample, this clone turned up a few times. The genes are TRBV13 and TRBJ2-7, with D perhaps assigned TRBD1 or TRBD2 (5 bases each). V lost 3 bases and J 4 bases, leaving 16 bases between the germline ends. The CDR3 extends over 15 amino acids. Germline-derived CDR1 and CDR2 are PRHDT and FYEKMQ (reference sequence). The CDR3 spells CASSFSPGRQYEQYF. CDR3 DNA: TGTGCCAGCAGCTTCTCCCCGGGACGGCAATACGAGCAGTACTTC.

This clone was counted once. The chain recombines TRBV6-5 with TRBJ1-4; TRBD1 might be the D (6 bases). Trimming stripped 6 bases from V and 0 bases from J, with 11 bases between. The length of the CDR3 is 15 residues. Germline lookup yields CDR1 MNHEY and CDR2 SVGAGI. In DNA, the CDR3 is TGTGCCAGCAGCTCGACAGGTGCAACTAATGAAAAACTGTTTTTT. Translation gives CASSSTGATNEKLFF.

The V and J genes are TRBV4-2 and TRBJ1-1; the D gene is possibly TRBD1 (5 bases). In germline, CDR1 is LGHNA, CDR2 YNFKEQ. The CDR3 consists of 18 residues. Trimming took off 0 bases at V and 0 bases at J, with 17 bases between the two ends. This CDR3 reads CASSQDRGRGDVNTEAFF. CDR3 sequence (DNA): TGTGCCAGCAGCCAAGATAGGGGTCGGGGTGACGTGAACACTGAAGCTTTCTTT.

The chain uses TRBV7-3 and TRBJ1-1; no definite D call. Looked up from germline, CDR1 is SGHTA and CDR2 is FQGTGA. Trimming removed 4 bases from V and 0 bases from J, with 9 bases in between. This CDR3 spans 14 amino acids. CDR3 in DNA: TGTGCCAGCAGCTGGGGAGGCATGAACACTGAAGCTTTCTTT. As protein: CASSWGGMNTEAFF.

The chain uses TRBV7-9 and TRBJ1-1; D call uncertain. Trimming took 0 bases from V and 1 from J, leaving 9 bases between them. CDR3 length equals 15 residues. Germline-derived CDR1 and CDR2 are SEHNR and FQNEAQ (reference sequence). The CDR3 nucleotides read TGTGCCAGCAGCTTAGCGAGCTCACGGAACACTGAAGCTTTCTTT. Protein sequence: CASSLASSRNTEAFF.

This chain connects TRBV19 to TRBJ1-2, with a possible D match to TRBD1 (5 bases). The germline V gene has CDR1 LNHDA and CDR2 SQIVND (reference sequence). The CDR3 extends over 14 amino acids. Deletions cut 9 bases from V and 0 bases from J, with 14 bases between. For the CDR3, the DNA is TGTGCCAGCCATGCAGGAGGGGCTAACTATGGCTACACCTTC. As protein: CASHAGGANYGYTF.

The chain uses TRBV30 and TRBJ2-1, with 8 bases fitting TRBD2. The CDR3 is 15 amino acids. V lost 5 bases to trimming and J lost 3 bases; unmatched junction nucleotides: 9. In germline, CDR1 is GTSNPN, CDR2 SVGIG (reference sequence). The DNA for the CDR3 is TGTGCCTGGGGCCGTCAGCGGGGGTTCTACAATGAGCAGTTCTTC. As protein: CAWGRQRGFYNEQFF.